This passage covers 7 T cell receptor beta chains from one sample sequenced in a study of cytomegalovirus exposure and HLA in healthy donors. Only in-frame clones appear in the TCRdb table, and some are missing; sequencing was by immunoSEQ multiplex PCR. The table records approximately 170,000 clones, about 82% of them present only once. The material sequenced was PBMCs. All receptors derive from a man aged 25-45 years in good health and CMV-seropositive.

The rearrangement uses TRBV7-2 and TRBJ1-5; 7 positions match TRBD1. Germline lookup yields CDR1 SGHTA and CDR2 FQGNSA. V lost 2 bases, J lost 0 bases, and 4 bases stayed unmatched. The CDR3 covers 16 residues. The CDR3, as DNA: TGTGCCAGCAGCTTAACAGGGGAATATAGCAATCAGCCCCAGCATTTT. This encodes CASSLTGEYSNQPQHF. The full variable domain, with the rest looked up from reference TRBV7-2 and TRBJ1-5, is GAGVSQSPSNKVTEKGKDVELRCDPISGHTALYWYRQSLGQGLEFLIYFQGNSAPDKSGLPSDRFSAERTGGSVSTLTIQRTQQEDSAVYLCASSLTGEYSNQPQHFGDGTRLSIL.

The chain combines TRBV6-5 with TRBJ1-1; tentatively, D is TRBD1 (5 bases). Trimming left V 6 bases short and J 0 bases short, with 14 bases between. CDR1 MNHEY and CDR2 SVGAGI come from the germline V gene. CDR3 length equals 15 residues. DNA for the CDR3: TGTGCCAGCAGCAATGACAGTGGGCTGAACACTGAAGCTTTCTTT. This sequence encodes CASSNDSGLNTEAFF.

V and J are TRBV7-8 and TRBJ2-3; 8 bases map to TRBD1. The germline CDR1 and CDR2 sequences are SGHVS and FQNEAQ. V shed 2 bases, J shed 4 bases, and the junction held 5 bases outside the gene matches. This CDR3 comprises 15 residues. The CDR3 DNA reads TGTGCCAGCAGCTTACCGGCAGGGGGCCCAGATACGCAGTATTTT. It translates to CASSLPAGGPDTQYF.

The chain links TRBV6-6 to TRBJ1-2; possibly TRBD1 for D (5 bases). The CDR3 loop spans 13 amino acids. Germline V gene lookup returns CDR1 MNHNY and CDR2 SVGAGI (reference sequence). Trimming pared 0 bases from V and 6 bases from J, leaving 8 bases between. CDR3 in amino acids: CASSYSGGHGYTF. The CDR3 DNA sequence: TGTGCCAGCAGTTACTCGGGGGGTCATGGCTACACCTTC.

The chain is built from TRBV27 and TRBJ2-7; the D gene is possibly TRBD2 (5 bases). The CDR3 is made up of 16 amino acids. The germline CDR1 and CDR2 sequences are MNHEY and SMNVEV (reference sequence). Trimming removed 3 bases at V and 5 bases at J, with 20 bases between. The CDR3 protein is CASSFGGSLAPHEQYF. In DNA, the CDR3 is TGTGCCAGCAGTTTTGGAGGATCCCTCGCCCCCCACGAGCAGTACTTC.

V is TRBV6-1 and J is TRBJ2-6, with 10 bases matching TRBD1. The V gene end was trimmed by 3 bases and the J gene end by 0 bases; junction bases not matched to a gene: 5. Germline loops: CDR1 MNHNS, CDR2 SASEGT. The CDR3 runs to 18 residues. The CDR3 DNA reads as TGTGCCAGCAGTGAGGGGACAGGGGCTAGCTCTGGGGCCAACGTCCTGACTTTC. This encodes CASSEGTGASSGANVLTF.

The CDR3 DNA reads as TGTGCCAGCAGTTCGCCGGGACAGGGGGCGAATGAAGCTTTCTTT. Encoded protein: CASSSPGQGANEAFF. The chain couples TRBV27 to TRBJ1-1, with 12 positions matching TRBD1. Germline V gene lookup returns CDR1 MNHEY and CDR2 SMNVEV (reference sequence). This CDR3 spans 15 amino acids. Trimming at V came to 4 bases and at J to 7 bases, leaving 7 bases not matched to a gene.